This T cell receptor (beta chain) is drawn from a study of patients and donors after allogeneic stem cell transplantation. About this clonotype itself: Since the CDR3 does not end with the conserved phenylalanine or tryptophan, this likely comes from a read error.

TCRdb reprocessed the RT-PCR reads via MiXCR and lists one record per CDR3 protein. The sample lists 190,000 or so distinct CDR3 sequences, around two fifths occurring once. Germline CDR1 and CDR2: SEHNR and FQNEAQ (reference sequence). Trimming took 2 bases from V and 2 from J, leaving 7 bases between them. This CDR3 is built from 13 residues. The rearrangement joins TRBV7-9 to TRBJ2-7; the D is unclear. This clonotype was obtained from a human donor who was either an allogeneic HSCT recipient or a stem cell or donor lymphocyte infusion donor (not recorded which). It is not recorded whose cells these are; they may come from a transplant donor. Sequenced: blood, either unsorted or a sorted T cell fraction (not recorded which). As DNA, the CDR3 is TGTGCCAGCAGCTTAACACCGACCTACGAGCAGTACTCC. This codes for CASSLTPTYEQYS.